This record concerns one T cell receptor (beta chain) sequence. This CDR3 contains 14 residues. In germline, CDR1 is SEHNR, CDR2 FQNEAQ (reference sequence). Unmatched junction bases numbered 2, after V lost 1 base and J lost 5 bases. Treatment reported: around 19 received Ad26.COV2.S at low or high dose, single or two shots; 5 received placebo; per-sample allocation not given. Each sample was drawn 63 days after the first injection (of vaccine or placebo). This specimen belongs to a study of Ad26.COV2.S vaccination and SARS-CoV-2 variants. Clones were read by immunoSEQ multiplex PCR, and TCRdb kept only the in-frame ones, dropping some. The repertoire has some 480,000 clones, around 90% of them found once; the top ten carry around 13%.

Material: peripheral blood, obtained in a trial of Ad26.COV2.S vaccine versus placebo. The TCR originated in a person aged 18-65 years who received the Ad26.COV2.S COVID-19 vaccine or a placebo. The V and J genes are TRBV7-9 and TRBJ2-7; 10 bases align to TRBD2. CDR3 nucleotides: TGTGCCAGCAGCTTAGTCGGGACTAGCGACGAGCAGTACTTC. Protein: CASSLVGTSDEQYF.